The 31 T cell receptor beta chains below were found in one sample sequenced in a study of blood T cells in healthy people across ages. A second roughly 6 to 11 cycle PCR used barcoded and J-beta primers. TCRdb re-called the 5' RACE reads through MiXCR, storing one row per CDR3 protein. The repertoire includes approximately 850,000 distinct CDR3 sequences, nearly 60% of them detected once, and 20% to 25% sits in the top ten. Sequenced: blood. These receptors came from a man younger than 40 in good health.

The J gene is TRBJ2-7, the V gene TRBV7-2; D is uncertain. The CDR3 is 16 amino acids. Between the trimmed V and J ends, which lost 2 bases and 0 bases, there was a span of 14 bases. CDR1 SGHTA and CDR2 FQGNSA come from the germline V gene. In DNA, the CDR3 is TGTGCCAGCAGCTTATCTTGGAGAGATAGCTCCTACGAGCAGTACTTC. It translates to CASSLSWRDSSYEQYF.

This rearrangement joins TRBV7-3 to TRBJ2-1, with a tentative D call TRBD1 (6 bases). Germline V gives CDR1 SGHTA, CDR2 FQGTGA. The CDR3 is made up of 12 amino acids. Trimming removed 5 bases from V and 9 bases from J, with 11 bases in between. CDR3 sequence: CASSIDRIEQFF. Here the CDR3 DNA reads TGTGCCAGCAGCATAGACAGGATTGAGCAGTTCTTC.

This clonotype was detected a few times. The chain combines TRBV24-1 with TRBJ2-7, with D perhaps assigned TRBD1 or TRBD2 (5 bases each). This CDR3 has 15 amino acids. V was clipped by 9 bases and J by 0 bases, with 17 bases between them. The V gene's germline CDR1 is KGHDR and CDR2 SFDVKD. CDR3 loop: CATEAQRGSSYEQYF. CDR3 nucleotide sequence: TGTGCCACCGAGGCACAGAGGGGAAGCTCCTACGAGCAGTACTTC.

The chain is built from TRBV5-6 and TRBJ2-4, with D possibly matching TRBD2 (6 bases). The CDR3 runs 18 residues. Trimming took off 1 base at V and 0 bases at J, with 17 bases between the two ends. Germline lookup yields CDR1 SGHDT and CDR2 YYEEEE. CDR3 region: CASSLKSGTQLAKNIQYF. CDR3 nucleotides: TGTGCCAGCAGCTTGAAATCCGGGACTCAATTAGCCAAAAACATTCAGTACTTC.

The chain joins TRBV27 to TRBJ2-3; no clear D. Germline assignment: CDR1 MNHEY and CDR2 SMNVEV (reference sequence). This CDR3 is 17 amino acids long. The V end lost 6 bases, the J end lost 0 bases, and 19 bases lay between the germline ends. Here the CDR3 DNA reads TGTGCCAGCAGCTTAAAAAGACTCTTCTCTAGCACAGATACGCAGTATTTT. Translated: CASSLKRLFSSTDTQYF.

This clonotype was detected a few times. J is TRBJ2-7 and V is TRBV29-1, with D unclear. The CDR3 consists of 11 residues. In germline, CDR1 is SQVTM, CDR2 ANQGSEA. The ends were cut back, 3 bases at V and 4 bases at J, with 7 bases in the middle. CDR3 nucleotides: TGCAGCGTTGACATTAATTACGAGCAGTACTTC. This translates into CSVDINYEQYF.

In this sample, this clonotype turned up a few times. In DNA form, the CDR3 reads TGTGCCAGCACTACCTCCCGGGAAGTGGGGGAGCAGTACTTC. It specifies CASTTSREVGEQYF. This rearrangement joins TRBV28 to TRBJ2-7, with a weak D call TRBD2 (5 bases). V gave up 7 bases and J gave up 7 bases, with 20 bases separating them. The CDR3 totals 14 residues. Germline-derived CDR1 and CDR2 are MDHEN and SYDVKM.

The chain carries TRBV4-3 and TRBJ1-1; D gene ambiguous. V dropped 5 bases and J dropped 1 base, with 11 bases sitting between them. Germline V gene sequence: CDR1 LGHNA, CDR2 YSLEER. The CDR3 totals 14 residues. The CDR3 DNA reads TGCGCCAGCAGCTACGAGACATCGAACACTGAAGCTTTCTTT. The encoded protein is CASSYETSNTEAFF.

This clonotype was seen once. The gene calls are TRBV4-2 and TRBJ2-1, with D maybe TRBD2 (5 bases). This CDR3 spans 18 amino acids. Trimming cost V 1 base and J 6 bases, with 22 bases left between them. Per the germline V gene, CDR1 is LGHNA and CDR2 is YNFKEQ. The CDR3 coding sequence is TGTGCCAGCAGCCAAGGCGCAGTGGCGGGTCCGACGATCAATGAGCAGTTCTTC. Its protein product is CASSQGAVAGPTINEQFF.

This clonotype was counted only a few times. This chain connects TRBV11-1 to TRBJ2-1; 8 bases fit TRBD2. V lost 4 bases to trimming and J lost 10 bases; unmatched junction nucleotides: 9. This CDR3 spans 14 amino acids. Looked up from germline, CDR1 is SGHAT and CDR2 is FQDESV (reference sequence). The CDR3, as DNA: TGTGCCAGCAGCTATGCGGGAGGAGCAGAGGAGCAGTTCTTC. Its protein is CASSYAGGAEEQFF.

The CDR3 DNA sequence: TGTGCCAGCAGCTTAGACAGGGGTCTCGACGAGCAGTACTTC. Amino acid sequence: CASSLDRGLDEQYF. The chain is built from TRBV7-2 and TRBJ2-7, with 7 bases that match TRBD1. Germline lookup yields CDR1 SGHTA and CDR2 FQGNSA. After removal of 1 base from V and 5 bases from J, the junction contained 5 bases not matched to a gene. This CDR3 is built from 14 residues.

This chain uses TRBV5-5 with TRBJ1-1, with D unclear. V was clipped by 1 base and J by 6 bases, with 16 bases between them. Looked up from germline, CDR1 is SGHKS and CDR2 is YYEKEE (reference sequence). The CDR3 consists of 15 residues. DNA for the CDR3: TGTGCCAGCAGCTTGATAAGGGTGAAGATCGCTGAAGCTTTCTTT. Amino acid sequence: CASSLIRVKIAEAFF.

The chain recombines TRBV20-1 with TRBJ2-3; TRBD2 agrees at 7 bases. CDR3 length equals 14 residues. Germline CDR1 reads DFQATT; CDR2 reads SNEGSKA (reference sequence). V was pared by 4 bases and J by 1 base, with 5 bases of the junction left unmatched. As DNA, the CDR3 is TGCAGTGCTACCCCTAGCGGACGCACAGATACGCAGTATTTT. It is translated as CSATPSGRTDTQYF.

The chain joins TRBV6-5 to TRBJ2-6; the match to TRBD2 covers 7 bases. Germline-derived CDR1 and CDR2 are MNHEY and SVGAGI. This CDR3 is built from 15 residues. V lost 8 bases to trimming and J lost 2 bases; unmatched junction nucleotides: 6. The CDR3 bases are TGTGCCAGCCGGACTAGTGTTACTGGGGCCAACGTCCTGACTTTC. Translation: CASRTSVTGANVLTF.

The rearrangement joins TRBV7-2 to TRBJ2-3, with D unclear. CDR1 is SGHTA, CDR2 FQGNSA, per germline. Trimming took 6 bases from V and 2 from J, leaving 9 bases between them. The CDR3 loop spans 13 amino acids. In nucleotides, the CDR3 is TGTGCCAGCAGTGAACGGTACACAGATACGCAGTATTTT. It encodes CASSERYTDTQYF.

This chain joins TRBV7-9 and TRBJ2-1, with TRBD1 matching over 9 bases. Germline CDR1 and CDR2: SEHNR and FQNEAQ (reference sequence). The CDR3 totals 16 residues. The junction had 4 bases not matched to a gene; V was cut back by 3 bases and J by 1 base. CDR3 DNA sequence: TGTGCCAGCAGCTTTATAGGGACAGGGTCCTACAATGAGCAGTTCTTC. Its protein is CASSFIGTGSYNEQFF.

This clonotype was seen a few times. The DNA of the CDR3 is TGCAGTGCTAGAGAACTGGGGAGGAGCTCCTACAATGAGCAGTTCTTC. Translated: CSARELGRSSYNEQFF. The rearrangement links TRBV20-1 to TRBJ2-1; tentative D call: TRBD2 (6 bases). Trimming removed 0 bases from V and 0 bases from J, with 12 bases in between. The CDR3 has 16 amino acids. Germline V gene sequence: CDR1 DFQATT, CDR2 SNEGSKA (reference sequence).

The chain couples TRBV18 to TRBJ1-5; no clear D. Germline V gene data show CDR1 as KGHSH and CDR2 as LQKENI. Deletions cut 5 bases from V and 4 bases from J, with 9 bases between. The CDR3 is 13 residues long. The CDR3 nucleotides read TGTGCCAGCTCATCGGACCCAAATCAGCCCCAGCATTTT. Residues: CASSSDPNQPQHF.

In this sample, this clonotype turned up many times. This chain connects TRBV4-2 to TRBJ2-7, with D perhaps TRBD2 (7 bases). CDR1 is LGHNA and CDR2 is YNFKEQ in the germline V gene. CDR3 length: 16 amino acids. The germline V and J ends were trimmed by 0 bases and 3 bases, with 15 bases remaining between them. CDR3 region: CASSQDYGGGGYEQYF. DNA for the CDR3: TGTGCCAGCAGCCAAGATTATGGGGGGGGCGGCTACGAGCAGTACTTC.

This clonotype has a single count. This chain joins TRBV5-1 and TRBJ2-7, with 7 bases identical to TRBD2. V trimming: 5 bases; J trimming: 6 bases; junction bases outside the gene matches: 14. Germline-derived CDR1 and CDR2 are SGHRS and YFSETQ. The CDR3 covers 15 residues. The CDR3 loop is CASRGGEVVSIEQYF. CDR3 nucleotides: TGCGCCAGCAGGGGAGGGGAGGTCGTTTCTATCGAGCAGTACTTC.

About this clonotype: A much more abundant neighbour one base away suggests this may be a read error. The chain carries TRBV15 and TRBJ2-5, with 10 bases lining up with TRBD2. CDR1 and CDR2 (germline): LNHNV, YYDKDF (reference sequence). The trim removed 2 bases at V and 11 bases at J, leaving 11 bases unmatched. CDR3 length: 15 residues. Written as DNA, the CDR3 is TGTGCCACCAGCAGACGCTCTAGCGGGAGAAATGAGCAGTACTTC. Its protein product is CATSRRSSGRNEQYF.

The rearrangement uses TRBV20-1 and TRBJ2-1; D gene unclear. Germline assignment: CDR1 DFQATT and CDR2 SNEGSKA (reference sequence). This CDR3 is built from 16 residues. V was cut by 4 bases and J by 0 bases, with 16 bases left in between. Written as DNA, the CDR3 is TGCAGTGCTACCTCGCTTGGGCCCAGCTCCTACAATGAGCAGTTCTTC. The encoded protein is CSATSLGPSSYNEQFF.

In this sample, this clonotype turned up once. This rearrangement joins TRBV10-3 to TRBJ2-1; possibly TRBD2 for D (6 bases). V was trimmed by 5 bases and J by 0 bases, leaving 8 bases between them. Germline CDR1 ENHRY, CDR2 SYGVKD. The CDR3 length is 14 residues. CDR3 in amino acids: CAISSTSSYNEQFF. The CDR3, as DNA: TGTGCCATCAGTTCGACTAGCTCCTACAATGAGCAGTTCTTC.

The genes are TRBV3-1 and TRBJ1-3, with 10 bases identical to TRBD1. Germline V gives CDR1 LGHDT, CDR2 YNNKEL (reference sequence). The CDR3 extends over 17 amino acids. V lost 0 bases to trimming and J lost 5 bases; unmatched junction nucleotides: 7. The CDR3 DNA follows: TGTGCCAGCAGCCAAGACCCCAGACAGGGGGCGAGAAACACCATATATTTT. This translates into CASSQDPRQGARNTIYF.

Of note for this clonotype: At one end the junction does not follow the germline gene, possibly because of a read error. The CDR3 here is CAGSLYRLVSYEQYF. In DNA form, the CDR3 reads TGTGCCGGCAGCTTATATCGTCTGGTTTCCTACGAGCAGTACTTC. The chain uses TRBV7-2 and TRBJ2-7, with D unclear. This CDR3 spans 15 amino acids. Per the germline V gene, CDR1 is SGHTA and CDR2 is FQGNSA.

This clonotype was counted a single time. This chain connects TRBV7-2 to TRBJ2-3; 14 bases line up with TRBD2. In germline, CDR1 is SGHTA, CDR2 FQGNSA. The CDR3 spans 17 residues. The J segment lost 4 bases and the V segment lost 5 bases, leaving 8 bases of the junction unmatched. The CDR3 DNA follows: TGTGCCAGCAGCCACAGACTAGCGGGGGGGCCCGCAGATACGCAGTATTTT. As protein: CASSHRLAGGPADTQYF.

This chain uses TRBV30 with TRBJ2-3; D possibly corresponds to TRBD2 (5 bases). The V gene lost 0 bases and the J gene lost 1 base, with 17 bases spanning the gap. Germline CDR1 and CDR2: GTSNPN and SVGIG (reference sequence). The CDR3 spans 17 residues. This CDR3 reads CAWSVRTTVRGTDTQYF. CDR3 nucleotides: TGTGCCTGGAGTGTACGGACCACTGTGCGGGGCACAGATACGCAGTATTTT.

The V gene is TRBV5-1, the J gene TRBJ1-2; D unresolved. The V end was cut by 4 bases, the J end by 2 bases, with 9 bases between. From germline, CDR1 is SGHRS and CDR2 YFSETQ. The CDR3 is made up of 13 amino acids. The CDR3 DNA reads TGCGCCAGCAGCATGGGATCCAACTATGGCTACACCTTC. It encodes CASSMGSNYGYTF.

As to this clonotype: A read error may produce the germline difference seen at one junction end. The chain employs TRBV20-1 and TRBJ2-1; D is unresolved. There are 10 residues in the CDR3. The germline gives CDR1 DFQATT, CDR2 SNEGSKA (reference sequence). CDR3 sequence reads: CSAGSGERFF. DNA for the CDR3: TGCAGTGCAGGGTCCGGTGAGCGGTTCTTC.

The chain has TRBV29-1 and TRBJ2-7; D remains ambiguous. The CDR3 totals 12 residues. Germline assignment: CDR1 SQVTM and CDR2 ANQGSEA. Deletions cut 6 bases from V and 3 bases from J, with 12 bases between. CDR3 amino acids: CSVAPHSYEQYF. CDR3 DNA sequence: TGCAGCGTCGCCCCTCATAGCTACGAGCAGTACTTC.

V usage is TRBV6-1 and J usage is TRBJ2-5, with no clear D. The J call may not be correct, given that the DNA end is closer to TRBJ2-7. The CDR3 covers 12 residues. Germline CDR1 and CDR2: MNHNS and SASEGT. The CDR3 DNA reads TGTGCCAGCACCCCCAATAGGGTCGAGCAGTACTTC. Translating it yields CASTPNRVEQYF.